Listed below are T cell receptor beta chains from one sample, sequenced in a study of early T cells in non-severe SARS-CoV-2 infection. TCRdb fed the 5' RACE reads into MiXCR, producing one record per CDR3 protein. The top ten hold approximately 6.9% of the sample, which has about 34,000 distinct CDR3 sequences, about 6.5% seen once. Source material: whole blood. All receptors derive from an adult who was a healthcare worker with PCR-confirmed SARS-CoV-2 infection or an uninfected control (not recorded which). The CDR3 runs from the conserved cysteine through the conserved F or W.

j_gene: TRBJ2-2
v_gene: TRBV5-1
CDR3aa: CASSLRGVSNTGELFF

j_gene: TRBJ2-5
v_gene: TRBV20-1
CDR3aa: CSAPPPGRETQYF

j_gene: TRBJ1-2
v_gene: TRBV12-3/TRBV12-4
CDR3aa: CASRWTGGSDYGYTF

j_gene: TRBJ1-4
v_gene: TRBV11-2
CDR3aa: CASSSVEVGVFF

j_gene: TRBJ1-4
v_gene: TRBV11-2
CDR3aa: CASSLGGATNEKLFF

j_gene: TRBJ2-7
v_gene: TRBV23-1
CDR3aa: CASSLQGVYEQYF

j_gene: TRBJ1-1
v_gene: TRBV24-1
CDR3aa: CATSPGGEGDTEAFF

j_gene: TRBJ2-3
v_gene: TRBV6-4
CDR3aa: CASSDSSGGAIDTQYF

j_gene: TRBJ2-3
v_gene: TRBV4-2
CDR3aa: CASSPPGEADTQYF

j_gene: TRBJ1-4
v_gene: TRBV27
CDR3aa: CASSSGREKLFF

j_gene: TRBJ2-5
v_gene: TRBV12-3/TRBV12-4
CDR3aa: CASSFERGFQETQYF

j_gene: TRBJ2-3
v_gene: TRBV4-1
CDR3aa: CASSQDRASGGADTQYF

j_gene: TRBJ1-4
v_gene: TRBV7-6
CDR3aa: CASSLSGTRFGNEKLFF

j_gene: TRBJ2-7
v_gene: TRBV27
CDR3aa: CASSLPGAYEQYF

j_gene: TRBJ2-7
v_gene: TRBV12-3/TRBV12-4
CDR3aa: CASSYGTSGFYEQYF

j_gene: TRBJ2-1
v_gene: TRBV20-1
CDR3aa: CSADGQGTFF

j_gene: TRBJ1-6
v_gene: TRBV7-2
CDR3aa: CASSYRQGDSPLHF

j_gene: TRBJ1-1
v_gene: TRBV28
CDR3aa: CASSQGQGGRGAFF

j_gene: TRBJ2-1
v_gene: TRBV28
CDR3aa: CASTTWGQGYEQFF

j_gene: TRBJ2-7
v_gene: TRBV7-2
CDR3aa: CASSFAGGPGEQYF

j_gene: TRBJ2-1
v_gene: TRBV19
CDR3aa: CASSISGSPTYNEQFF

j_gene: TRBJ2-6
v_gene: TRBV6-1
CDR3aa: CASSVDSTGANVLTF

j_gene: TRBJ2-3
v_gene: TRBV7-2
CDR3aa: CASSLYSVGTGNTDTQYF

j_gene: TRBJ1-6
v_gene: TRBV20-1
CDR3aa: CSARTGQANSPLHF

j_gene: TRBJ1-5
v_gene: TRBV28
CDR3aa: CASGQGSQPQHF

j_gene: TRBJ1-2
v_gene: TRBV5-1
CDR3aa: CASSLSGGGYGYTF

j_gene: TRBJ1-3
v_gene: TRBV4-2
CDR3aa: CASSQEGAWFTGNTIYF

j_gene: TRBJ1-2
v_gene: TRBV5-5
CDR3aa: CASSLGAGTETYGYTF

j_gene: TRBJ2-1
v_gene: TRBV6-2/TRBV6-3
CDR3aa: CASSQLHRGNEQFF

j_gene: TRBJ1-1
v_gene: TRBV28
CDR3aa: CASSSRGGRLNTEAFF

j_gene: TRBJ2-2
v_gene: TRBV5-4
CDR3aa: CASSSGLAGENTGELFF

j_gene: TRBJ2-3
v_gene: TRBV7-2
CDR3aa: CASTTAGASSTWDTQYF

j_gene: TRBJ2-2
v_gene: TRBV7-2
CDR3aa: CASRRSAAGGTGELFF

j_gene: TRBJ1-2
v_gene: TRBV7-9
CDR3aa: CASSLDILGYTF

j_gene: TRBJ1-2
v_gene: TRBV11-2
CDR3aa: CASSFYGGDGYTF

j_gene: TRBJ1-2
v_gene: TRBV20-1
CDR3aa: CSARVGTANPISNYGYTF

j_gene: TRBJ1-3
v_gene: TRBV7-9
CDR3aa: CASSPGANTIYF

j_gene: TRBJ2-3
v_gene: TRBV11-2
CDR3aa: CASSSETGLLRDTQYF

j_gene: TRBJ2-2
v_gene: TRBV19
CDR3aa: CASSIRTGITGELFF

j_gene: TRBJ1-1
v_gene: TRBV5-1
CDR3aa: CASSLTFGNTEAFF